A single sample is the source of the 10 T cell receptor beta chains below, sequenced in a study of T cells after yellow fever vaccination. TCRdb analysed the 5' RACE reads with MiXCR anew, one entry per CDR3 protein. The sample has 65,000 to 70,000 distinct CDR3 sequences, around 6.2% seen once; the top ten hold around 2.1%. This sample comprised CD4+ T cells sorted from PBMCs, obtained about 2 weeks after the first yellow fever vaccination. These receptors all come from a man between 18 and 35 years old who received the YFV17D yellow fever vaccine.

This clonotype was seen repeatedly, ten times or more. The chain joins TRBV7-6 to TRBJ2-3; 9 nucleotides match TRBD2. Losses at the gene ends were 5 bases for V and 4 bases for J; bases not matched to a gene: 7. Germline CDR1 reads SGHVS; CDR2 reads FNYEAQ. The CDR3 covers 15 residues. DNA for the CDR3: TGTGCCAGCAGCGTTGGTAGCGGGGGAGCAGATACGCAGTATTTT. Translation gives CASSVGSGGADTQYF.

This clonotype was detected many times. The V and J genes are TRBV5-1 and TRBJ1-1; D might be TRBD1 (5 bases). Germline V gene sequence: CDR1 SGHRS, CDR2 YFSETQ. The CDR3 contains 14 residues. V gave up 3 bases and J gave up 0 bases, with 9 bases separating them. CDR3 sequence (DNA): TGCGCCAGCAGCTCCACGACAGTGAACACTGAAGCTTTCTTT. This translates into CASSSTTVNTEAFF. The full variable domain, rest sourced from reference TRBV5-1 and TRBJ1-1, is KAGVTQTPRYLIKTRGQQVTLSCSPISGHRSVSWYQQTPGQGLQFLFEYFSETQRNKGNFPGRFSGRQFSNSRSEMNVSTLELGDSALYLCASSSTTVNTEAFFGQGTRLTVV.

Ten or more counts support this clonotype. The CDR3 loop is CASSWQSDEQYV. The DNA of the CDR3 is TGTGCCAGCTCGTGGCAGTCCGACGAGCAGTACGTC. The V and J genes are TRBV28 and TRBJ2-7; no clear D. Germline assignment: CDR1 MDHEN and CDR2 SYDVKM. V gave up 8 bases and J gave up 5 bases, with 13 bases separating them. This CDR3 has 12 amino acids.

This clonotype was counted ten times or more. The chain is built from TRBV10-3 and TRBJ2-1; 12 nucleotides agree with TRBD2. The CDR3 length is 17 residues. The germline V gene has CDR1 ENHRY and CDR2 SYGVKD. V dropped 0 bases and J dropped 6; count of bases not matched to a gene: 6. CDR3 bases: TGTGCCATCAGTGAGTCTCTAGCGGGGGGGCCGCGCAATGAGCAGTTCTTC. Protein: CAISESLAGGPRNEQFF.

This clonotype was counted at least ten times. The CDR3, as DNA: TGCAGCGTTGCAAATGTAGCGGGGGGCAACAATGAGCAGTTCTTC. Translated, it gives CSVANVAGGNNEQFF. V and J are TRBV29-1 and TRBJ2-1; 10 bases fit TRBD2. Germline V gene sequence: CDR1 SQVTM, CDR2 ANQGSEA. The CDR3 is 15 amino acids. The V and J ends lost 4 bases and 5 bases, in that order; junction bases with no gene match: 8.

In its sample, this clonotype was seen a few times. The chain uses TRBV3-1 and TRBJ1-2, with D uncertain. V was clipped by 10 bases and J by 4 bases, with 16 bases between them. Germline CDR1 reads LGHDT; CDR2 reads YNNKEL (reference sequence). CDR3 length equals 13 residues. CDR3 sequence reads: CATAYRTGYGYTF. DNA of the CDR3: TGTGCCACGGCTTACCGAACGGGCTATGGCTACACCTTC. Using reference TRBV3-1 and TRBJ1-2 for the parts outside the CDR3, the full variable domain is DTAVSQTPKYLVTQMGNDKSIKCEQNLGHDTMYWYKQDSKKFLKIMFSYNNKELIINETVPNRFSPKSPDKAHLNLHINSLELGDSAVYFCATAYRTGYGYTFGSGTRLTVV.

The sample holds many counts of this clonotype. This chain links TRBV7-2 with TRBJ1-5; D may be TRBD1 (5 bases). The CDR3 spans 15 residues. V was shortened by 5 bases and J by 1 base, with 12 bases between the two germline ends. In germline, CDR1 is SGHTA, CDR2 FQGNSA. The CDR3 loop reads CASSPGGASNQPQHF. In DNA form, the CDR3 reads TGTGCCAGCAGCCCCGGCGGGGCCAGCAATCAGCCCCAGCATTTT.

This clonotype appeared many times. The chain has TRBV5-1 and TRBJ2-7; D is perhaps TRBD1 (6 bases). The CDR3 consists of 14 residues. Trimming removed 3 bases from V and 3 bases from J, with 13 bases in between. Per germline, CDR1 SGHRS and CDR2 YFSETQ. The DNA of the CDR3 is TGCGCCAGCAGCTCCCAAACAGGGCACTACGAGCAGTACTTC. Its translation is CASSSQTGHYEQYF.

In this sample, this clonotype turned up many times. The CDR3 nucleotides read TGCAGTGCTAGAGATCGGGGGGAGCAGTACTTC. This codes for CSARDRGEQYF. The rearrangement joins TRBV20-1 to TRBJ2-7, with a possible D match to TRBD2 (6 bases). Germline V lookup: CDR1 DFQATT, CDR2 SNEGSKA (reference sequence). V dropped 0 bases and J dropped 7 bases, with 7 bases sitting between them. The CDR3 has 11 amino acids.

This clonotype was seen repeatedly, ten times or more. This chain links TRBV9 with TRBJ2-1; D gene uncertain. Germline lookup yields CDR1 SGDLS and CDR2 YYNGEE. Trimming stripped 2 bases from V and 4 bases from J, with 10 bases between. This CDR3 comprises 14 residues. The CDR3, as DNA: TGTGCCAGCAGCGTTTTTGGGTCGTACAATGAGCAGTTCTTC. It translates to CASSVFGSYNEQFF.